Listed below are T cell receptor beta chains from one sample, sequenced in a study of identical twins. Via MiXCR, TCRdb re-called the 5' RACE reads, giving one row per CDR3 protein. Counted here are roughly 720,000 distinct CDR3 sequences, around a sixth occurring once; the ten biggest clones make up around 13%. The same sample was also used in a study of T cells expressing NK-cell markers.

Sample: PBMCs. The receptors here all came from a woman between 18 and 30 years old in good health. Both conserved end residues are part of each CDR3. D genes are given only for firm matches. Size values are once, few and many counts, or a class for expanded clones, and some rows have none.

abundance: few; d_gene: -; j_gene: TRBJ2-7; v_gene: TRBV7-3; CDR3aa: CASSVLIHEQYF; CDR3nt: TGTGCCAGCAGCGTACTAATTCACGAGCAGTACTTC
abundance: -; d_gene: TRBD2; j_gene: TRBJ2-7; v_gene: TRBV7-9; CDR3aa: CASVPNPLAGAYEQYF; CDR3nt: TGTGCCAGCGTCCCCAACCCCTTAGCGGGAGCCTACGAGCAGTACTTC
abundance: -; d_gene: TRBD2; j_gene: TRBJ2-1; v_gene: TRBV9; CDR3aa: CASSVDWTSGSYNEQFF; CDR3nt: TGTGCCAGCAGCGTAGATTGGACTAGCGGGAGTTACAATGAGCAGTTCTTC
abundance: many; d_gene: -; j_gene: TRBJ2-1; v_gene: TRBV20-1; CDR3aa: CSASTSYNEQFF; CDR3nt: TGCAGTGCTAGCACTAGCTACAATGAGCAGTTCTTC
abundance: -; d_gene: -; j_gene: TRBJ2-1; v_gene: TRBV7-6; CDR3aa: CASSSLFGAGEQFF; CDR3nt: TGTGCCAGCAGCTCCCTTTTCGGGGCTGGTGAGCAGTTCTTC
abundance: -; d_gene: -; j_gene: TRBJ1-1; v_gene: TRBV5-1; CDR3aa: CASSLDVRVNTEAFF; CDR3nt: TGCGCCAGCAGCTTGGACGTCAGGGTGAACACTGAAGCTTTCTTT
abundance: -; d_gene: -; j_gene: TRBJ2-2; v_gene: TRBV6-1; CDR3aa: CASSEMTYTGELFF; CDR3nt: TGTGCCAGCAGTGAAATGACCTACACCGGGGAGCTGTTTTTT
abundance: -; d_gene: -; j_gene: TRBJ2-5; v_gene: TRBV20-1; CDR3aa: CSAKPPLIVGETQYF; CDR3nt: TGCAGTGCTAAGCCCCCCTTAATAGTGGGGGAGACCCAGTACTTC
abundance: few; d_gene: -; j_gene: TRBJ1-1; v_gene: TRBV28; CDR3aa: CASSLEGTGIAFF; CDR3nt: TGTGCCAGCAGTTTAGAGGGGACCGGTATAGCTTTCTTT
abundance: -; d_gene: -; j_gene: TRBJ2-7; v_gene: TRBV15; CDR3aa: CATSRGYRDYEQYF; CDR3nt: TGTGCCACCAGCCGGGGGTACAGAGACTACGAGCAGTACTTC
abundance: -; d_gene: -; j_gene: TRBJ1-1; v_gene: TRBV6-5; CDR3aa: CASSYGGPNTEAFF; CDR3nt: TGTGCCAGCAGTTACGGTGGACCTAACACTGAAGCTTTCTTT
abundance: -; d_gene: -; j_gene: TRBJ1-4; v_gene: TRBV27; CDR3aa: CASSLLTNEKLFF; CDR3nt: TGTGCCAGCAGTTTACTAACTAATGAAAAACTGTTTTTT
abundance: many; d_gene: -; j_gene: TRBJ2-5; v_gene: TRBV5-1; CDR3aa: CASSFEGGETQYF; CDR3nt: TGCGCCAGCAGCTTTGAGGGTGGCGAGACCCAGTACTTC
abundance: few; d_gene: -; j_gene: TRBJ2-1; v_gene: TRBV7-3; CDR3aa: CASSPREVDNEQFF; CDR3nt: TGTGCCAGCAGCCCCCGTGAGGTCGACAATGAGCAGTTCTTC
abundance: -; d_gene: TRBD1; j_gene: TRBJ2-1; v_gene: TRBV7-2; CDR3aa: CASSLYRGANEQFF; CDR3nt: TGTGCCAGCAGCTTATACAGGGGGGCTAATGAGCAGTTCTTC